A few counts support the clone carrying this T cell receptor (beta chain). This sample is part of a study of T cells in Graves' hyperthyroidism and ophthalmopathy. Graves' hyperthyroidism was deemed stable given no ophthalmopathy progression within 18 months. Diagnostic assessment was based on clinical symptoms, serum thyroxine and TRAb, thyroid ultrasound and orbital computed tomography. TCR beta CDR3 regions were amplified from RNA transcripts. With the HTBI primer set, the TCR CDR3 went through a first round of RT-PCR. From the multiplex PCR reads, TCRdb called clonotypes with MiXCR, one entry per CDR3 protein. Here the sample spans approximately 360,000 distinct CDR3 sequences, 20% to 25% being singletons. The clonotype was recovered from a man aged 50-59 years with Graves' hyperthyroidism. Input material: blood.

In DNA, the CDR3 is TGTGCCAGCACCCGAACCGGGGACGGGGCTCAAGAGACCCAGTACTTC. Translation: CASTRTGDGAQETQYF. The rearrangement uses TRBV6-1 and TRBJ2-5; possibly TRBD1 or TRBD2 for D (5 bases each). CDR3 length: 16 residues. Germline V gene sequence: CDR1 MNHNS, CDR2 SASEGT. V was cut by 7 bases and J by 2 bases, with 20 bases left in between.